A single sample gave rise to the 27 T cell receptor beta chains below, sequenced in a study of STAT5B mutations in CD4+ large granular lymphocyte leukemia. Measured with immunoSEQ multiplex PCR; TCRdb has only the in-frame clones, and not every one. The data contain tens of thousands of clones, about 81% of them singletons. The sequenced material came from CD4+ T cells from blood buffy coats. The source is a human donor in good health.

The CDR3 loop reads CASSLGGVPEKLFF. The CDR3 coding sequence is TGTGCCAGCAGCTTGGGGGGTGTCCCTGAAAAACTGTTTTTT. The chain uses TRBV5-8 and TRBJ1-4; unclear D gene. The ends were cut back, 0 bases at V and 7 bases at J, with 10 bases in the middle. Per the germline V gene, CDR1 is SGHTS and CDR2 is YDEGEE. This CDR3 region has 14 residues. Full variable domain (missing parts from reference TRBV5-8 and TRBJ1-4): EAGVTQSPTHLIKTRGQQATLRCSPISGHTSVYWYQQALGLGLQFLLWYDEGEERNRGNFPPRFSGRQFPNYSSELNVNALELEDSALYLCASSLGGVPEKLFFGSGTQLSVL.

V usage is TRBV2 and J usage is TRBJ1-5, with a weak D call TRBD1 (5 bases). This CDR3 spans 15 amino acids. Germline assignment: CDR1 SNHLY and CDR2 FYNNEI. Deletions cut 7 bases from V and 1 base from J, with 14 bases between. CDR3 protein: CASTPVGGSNQPQHF. The CDR3 DNA sequence: TGTGCCAGCACCCCAGTTGGGGGGAGCAATCAGCCCCAGCATTTT.

V is TRBV6-1 and J is TRBJ1-5, with 9 bases matching TRBD1. Per the germline V gene, CDR1 is MNHNS and CDR2 is SASEGT. The CDR3 contains 13 residues. The J segment lost 7 bases and the V segment lost 6 bases, leaving 4 bases of the junction unmatched. The CDR3 bases are TGTGCCAGCAGAGGGACAGGGTCCCAGCCCCAGCATTTT. Translated, it gives CASRGTGSQPQHF.

The V call is TRBV9, the J call TRBJ2-7, with 11 bases fitting TRBD1. The CDR3 is 16 amino acids. Trimming cost V 0 bases and J 3 bases; bases outside gene matches: 5. Germline V gives CDR1 SGDLS, CDR2 YYNGEE. The CDR3 sequence is CASSVGTGGSLYEQYF. For the CDR3, the DNA is TGTGCCAGCAGCGTAGGGACAGGGGGCAGTCTCTACGAGCAGTACTTC.

This clone was found once. The rearrangement uses TRBV23-1 and TRBJ1-6; maybe TRBD1 (5 bases). TRBV23-1 is annotated as an ORF whose role is uncertain. The CDR3 runs to 14 residues. Deletions cut 5 bases from V and 7 bases from J, with 12 bases between. For the CDR3, the DNA is TGCGCCAGCAGTAAGGGGTCGATCAATTCACCCCTCCACTTT. It yields the protein CASSKGSINSPLHF.

The J gene is TRBJ2-6, the V gene TRBV4-3; D may match TRBD1 or TRBD2 (5 bases each). The V end lost 7 bases, the J end lost 0 bases, and 16 bases lay between the germline ends. Germline V gene lookup returns CDR1 LGHNA and CDR2 YSLEER. The CDR3 is 17 amino acids. CDR3 residues: CASTTGTALSGANVLTF. For the CDR3, the DNA is TGCGCCAGCACCACCGGGACGGCCCTCTCTGGGGCCAACGTCCTGACTTTC.

The CDR3 DNA follows: TGTGCCACCAAGACAGGGGGCGTTGGAAACACCATATATTTT. Translating gives CATKTGGVGNTIYF. The chain recombines TRBV28 with TRBJ1-3; 10 bases match TRBD1. V lost 10 bases, J lost 3 bases, and 6 bases stayed unmatched. Per germline, CDR1 MDHEN and CDR2 SYDVKM. The CDR3 sequence is 14 residues long.

This chain uses TRBV10-3 with TRBJ1-2; 10 positions agree with TRBD1. Germline values: CDR1 ENHRY, CDR2 SYGVKD. The CDR3 has 15 residues. V lost 7 bases, J lost 7 bases, and 12 bases stayed unmatched. In DNA form, the CDR3 reads TGTGCCATCAACCCCCTCGGACAGGGGGGGGGTGGCTACACCTTC. Protein: CAINPLGQGGGGYTF.

This rearrangement joins TRBV7-9 to TRBJ1-3; D is undetermined. CDR3 size: 13 residues. Trimming removed 0 bases at V and 6 bases at J, with 6 bases between. CDR1 SEHNR and CDR2 FQNEAQ come from the germline V gene (reference sequence). CDR3 sequence: CASSLASPNTIYF. DNA for the CDR3: TGTGCCAGCAGCTTAGCGAGCCCAAACACCATATATTTT.

The rearrangement joins TRBV6-1 to TRBJ1-1, with no clear D. Trimming took off 5 bases at V and 3 bases at J, with 10 bases between the two ends. The V gene's germline CDR1 is MNHNS and CDR2 SASEGT. This CDR3 region has 13 residues. For the CDR3, the DNA is TGTGCCAGCAGTCCGAGGTGGGACACTGAAGCTTTCTTT. Protein: CASSPRWDTEAFF.

The chain links TRBV28 to TRBJ1-2; no clear D gene. Per the germline V gene, CDR1 is MDHEN and CDR2 is SYDVKM. The V and J ends lost 5 bases and 3 bases respectively, with 13 bases between them. The CDR3 totals 14 residues. The CDR3 DNA is TGTGCCAGCAGTCCCCCCCAGGCACACTATGGCTACACCTTC. Its translation: CASSPPQAHYGYTF.

This chain links TRBV29-1 with TRBJ2-1; D gene unclear. The germline V gene has CDR1 SQVTM and CDR2 ANQGSEA. Deletions cut 2 bases from V and 3 bases from J, with 8 bases between. This CDR3 comprises 13 residues. The CDR3 coding sequence is TGCAGCGTTGAATCCCCAGGCTACAATGAGCAGTTCTTC. This translates into CSVESPGYNEQFF.

V usage is TRBV7-2 and J usage is TRBJ2-3, with D perhaps matching TRBD1 (7 bases). The germline V and J ends were trimmed by 3 bases and 4 bases, with 11 bases remaining between them. The CDR3 covers 14 residues. Germline values: CDR1 SGHTA, CDR2 FQGNSA. The CDR3: CASSFQGGADTQYF. The DNA for the CDR3 is TGTGCCAGCAGCTTCCAGGGGGGTGCAGATACGCAGTATTTT.

V gene TRBV4-1 combines with J gene TRBJ1-2, with 7 bases matching TRBD1. With V trimmed by 3 bases and J by 4 bases, 8 bases remained unmatched. This CDR3 is built from 15 residues. Germline CDR1 is MGHRA and CDR2 is YSYEKL. The CDR3 region has the DNA TGCGCCAGCAGCCAGGGGACCGACAGGGTCTATGGCTACACCTTC. It yields the protein CASSQGTDRVYGYTF.

This sequence joins TRBV5-1 and TRBJ2-2, with D perhaps matching TRBD2 (6 bases). CDR3 length equals 15 residues. Trimming left V 0 bases short and J 3 bases short, with 9 bases between. The germline CDR1 and CDR2 sequences are SGHRS and YFSETQ. This CDR3 is CASSLDRRDTGELFF. CDR3 DNA sequence: TGCGCCAGCAGCTTGGACAGGAGGGACACCGGGGAGCTGTTTTTT.

The chain combines TRBV9 with TRBJ2-5, with no clear D. This CDR3 has 13 residues. Germline V gene sequence: CDR1 SGDLS, CDR2 YYNGEE. The germline V and J ends were trimmed by 1 base and 4 bases, with 8 bases remaining between them. The CDR3 sequence: CASSVSPVETQYF. The CDR3 nucleotides are TGTGCCAGCAGCGTATCCCCAGTAGAGACCCAGTACTTC. Drawing the rest from reference TRBV9 and TRBJ2-5, the complete variable domain is DSGVTQTPKHLITATGQRVTLRCSPRSGDLSVYWYQQSLDQGLQFLIQYYNGEERAKGNILERFSAQQFPDLHSELNLSSLELGDSALYFCASSVSPVETQYFGPGTRLLVL.

The chain employs TRBV6-5 and TRBJ2-1; maybe TRBD1 (5 bases). The CDR3 has 13 amino acids. CDR1 is MNHEY and CDR2 is SVGAGI in the germline V gene. V was clipped by 2 bases and J by 10 bases, with 12 bases between them. The CDR3 sequence: CASSYRGGLEQFF. As DNA, the CDR3 is TGTGCCAGCAGTTACAGGGGCGGTCTGGAGCAGTTCTTC.

The chain links TRBV19 to TRBJ2-1, with D perhaps TRBD2 (7 bases). Germline V gene data show CDR1 as LNHDA and CDR2 as SQIVND (reference sequence). Trimming left V 4 bases short and J 4 bases short, with 20 bases between. CDR3 length: 17 amino acids. The CDR3 spells CASSNTIGGGSYNEQFF. In DNA, the CDR3 is TGTGCCAGTAGTAATACAATAGGGGGGGGGTCGTACAATGAGCAGTTCTTC.

J is TRBJ2-3 and V is TRBV10-3; no definite D call. V was trimmed by 5 bases and J by 3 bases, leaving 18 bases between them. Germline CDR1 and CDR2: ENHRY and SYGVKD. CDR3 length equals 16 residues. Here the CDR3 reads CAISQDTRKYTDTQYF. The CDR3 DNA is TGTGCCATCAGTCAGGATACACGAAAATATACAGATACGCAGTATTTT.

This chain joins TRBV6-6 and TRBJ2-1; 9 nucleotides agree with TRBD1. The CDR3 is 14 amino acids. CDR1 and CDR2 (germline): MNHNY, SVGAGI (reference sequence). The J segment lost 8 bases and the V segment lost 10 bases, leaving 12 bases of the junction unmatched. The CDR3 DNA reads TGTGCCATAACTGGACAGGGGCCCATCGATGAGCAGTTCTTC. Protein sequence: CAITGQGPIDEQFF.

J is TRBJ2-7 and V is TRBV10-3, with 13 bases fitting TRBD2. Germline-derived CDR1 and CDR2 are ENHRY and SYGVKD. CDR3 length: 15 residues. V shed 7 bases and J 5 bases; nucleotides not matched to a gene: 8. The chain's CDR3 is CAITRTSGSFNEQYF. CDR3 bases: TGTGCCATCACACGGACTAGCGGGAGTTTCAACGAGCAGTACTTC.

The chain employs TRBV19 and TRBJ1-1; D possibly corresponds to TRBD1 (6 bases). The V and J ends lost 6 bases and 2 bases respectively, with 16 bases between them. Germline V gives CDR1 LNHDA, CDR2 SQIVND (reference sequence). This CDR3 has 15 residues. CDR3 residues: CASRSRLQGNTEAFF. Written as DNA, the CDR3 is TGTGCCAGTAGATCACGCCTACAGGGAAACACTGAAGCTTTCTTT. The full variable domain, rest sourced from reference TRBV19 and TRBJ1-1, is DGGITQSPKYLFRKEGQNVTLSCEQNLNHDAMYWYRQDPGQGLRLIYYSQIVNDFQKGDIAEGYSVSREKKESFPLTVTSAQKNPTAFYLCASRSRLQGNTEAFFGQGTRLTVV.

The gene calls are TRBV11-3 and TRBJ2-7; D gene uncertain. Germline V gives CDR1 SGHNT, CDR2 YENEEA. The CDR3 sequence is 15 residues long. Trimming removed 1 base at V and 2 bases at J, with 12 bases between. CDR3 in DNA: TGTGCCAGCAGCTTAGTGCGCAGGAGAGCCTACGAGCAGTACTTC. Protein: CASSLVRRRAYEQYF.

The chain recombines TRBV4-3 with TRBJ1-1, with D possibly matching TRBD1 (5 bases). Between the trimmed V and J ends, which lost 0 bases and 6 bases, there was a span of 11 bases. The length of the CDR3 is 14 residues. CDR1 is LGHNA, CDR2 YSLEER, per germline. The CDR3 loop is CASSQDTRGPEAFF. CDR3 DNA sequence: TGCGCCAGCAGCCAAGATACCCGGGGCCCTGAAGCTTTCTTT.

The CDR3 DNA sequence: TGTGCCAGCAGTGGGGGTTACAGGGTGAACACCGGGGAGCTGTTTTTT. It yields the protein CASSGGYRVNTGELFF. The rearrangement uses TRBV6-1 and TRBJ2-2; D perhaps matches TRBD1 (6 bases). Deletions cut 4 bases from V and 1 base from J, with 13 bases between. From germline, CDR1 is MNHNS and CDR2 SASEGT. CDR3 size: 16 residues.

This chain uses TRBV14 with TRBJ1-4; D unresolved. The V gene lost 1 base and the J gene lost 5 bases, with 11 bases spanning the gap. The CDR3 length is 15 residues. Germline V lookup: CDR1 SGHDN, CDR2 FVKESK. The CDR3 sequence: CASSQAPTRNEKLFF. DNA for the CDR3: TGTGCCAGCAGCCAAGCACCAACCCGAAATGAAAAACTGTTTTTT.

V usage is TRBV6-6 and J usage is TRBJ2-1, with D tentatively TRBD1 (5 bases). Germline lookup yields CDR1 MNHNY and CDR2 SVGAGI (reference sequence). V lost 3 bases, J lost 6 bases, and 15 bases lay in between. The CDR3 totals 15 residues. CDR3 sequence (DNA): TGTGCCAGCAGTTATCGACAGAAAAAAGTCAATGAGCAGTTCTTC. Translation gives CASSYRQKKVNEQFF.